This TCR beta chain is drawn from a study of cytomegalovirus exposure and HLA in healthy donors. Study-level results: Overall, around 160 TCR beta chains were annotated as cytomegalovirus-associated.

This clone was recorded once. The antigen remains unidentified. Clones were read by immunoSEQ multiplex PCR, and TCRdb kept only the in-frame ones, dropping some. This sample carries 92,000 or so clones, roughly 96% of them seen once, and the ten largest clones take 0.78%. The receptor's source is a young man in good health and CMV-seronegative. Material for sequencing was PBMCs.

The CDR3 protein is CASSPLIAGAVSTGELFF. The DNA for the CDR3 is TGTGCCAGCAGCCCCCTTATAGCGGGAGCGGTTAGCACCGGGGAGCTGTTTTTT. The rearrangement joins TRBV9 to TRBJ2-2; 9 positions match TRBD2. Germline assignment: CDR1 SGDLS and CDR2 YYNGEE. V lost 4 bases to trimming and J lost 4 bases; unmatched junction nucleotides: 14. The CDR3 loop spans 18 amino acids.